This record covers a single TCR beta chain. Its antigen is undetermined. The data belong to a study of cytomegalovirus exposure and HLA in healthy donors. General study findings and limits: For TCR beta chains, V- and J-gene trimming was later linked to a missense DCLRE1C variant.

In the PCR, 60 Vbeta and 13 Jbeta primers were used. Produced via immunoSEQ multiplex PCR; TCRdb's table is partial and in-frame only. The sample lists under 200,000 clones, around 86% occurring once. With 5 bases removed from V and 3 bases from J, the gap between germline ends came to 8 bases. CDR1 and CDR2 from the germline V gene are SGHTA and FQGNSA. The CDR3 runs 12 residues. The TCR comes from a human donor in good health. This rearrangement joins TRBV7-2 to TRBJ2-7; TRBD2 is a possible D gene (5 bases). The sample comprised PBMCs. In nucleotides, the CDR3 is TGTGCCAGCAGCGACTACAGCTACGAGCAGTACTTC. Its protein is CASSDYSYEQYF.